Sequencing of this T cell receptor beta chain was carried out in a study of T cell repertoires in ileal Crohn's disease. The time point here: neoterminal ileum biopsy at postoperative endoscopy, about 6 months after surgery. Adults with ileal or ileocolonic Crohn's disease and an indication for resection were eligible. About 490 nanograms of biopsy DNA per sample underwent TCRB immunosequencing. Generated by immunoSEQ multiplex PCR, the TCRdb table keeps only in-frame clones and is missing some. This sample carries over 10,000 clones, just under 80% of them seen once, and the ten largest clones take under 5%. J lost 3 bases, V lost 5 bases, and 13 bases had no gene match. The germline V gene encodes CDR1 LGHNA and CDR2 YNFKEQ. This CDR3 has 18 residues.

The chain is built from TRBV4-2 and TRBJ2-7; 13 nucleotides match TRBD2. The clonotype originates from an adult with Crohn's disease. The sample comprised ileal tissue. The CDR3 is CASSLIGLAGERNYEQYF. For the CDR3, the DNA is TGTGCCAGCAGCTTGATAGGACTAGCGGGGGAGAGGAACTACGAGCAGTACTTC.